This T cell receptor (beta chain) originates from a study of response to subunit inactivated influenza vaccine. Points from the study as a whole: A suggestion made by the authors is that each seasonal influenza vaccination recruits few new T cells.

A single record per CDR3 protein comes from TCRdb applying MiXCR to the RT-PCR reads. This sample carries 800,000 or so distinct CDR3 sequences, around 20% of them seen once, and the ten largest clones take roughly 10%. This clonotype was picked up a small number of times. What it binds is not known. V lost 0 bases to trimming and J lost 5 bases; unmatched junction nucleotides: 10. Germline CDR1 MNHEY, CDR2 SVGAGI. The CDR3 covers 18 residues. This TCR came from a man aged 45-65 years who received an inactivated influenza vaccine. The rearrangement joins TRBV6-5 to TRBJ1-6; 7 bases line up with TRBD1. The sample in question was PBMCs from blood, obtained roughly 5 days after vaccination. The CDR3 region is CASSYSRGWRGHNSPLHF. CDR3 DNA: TGTGCCAGCAGTTACTCGAGAGGCTGGAGGGGGCATAATTCACCCCTCCACTTT.